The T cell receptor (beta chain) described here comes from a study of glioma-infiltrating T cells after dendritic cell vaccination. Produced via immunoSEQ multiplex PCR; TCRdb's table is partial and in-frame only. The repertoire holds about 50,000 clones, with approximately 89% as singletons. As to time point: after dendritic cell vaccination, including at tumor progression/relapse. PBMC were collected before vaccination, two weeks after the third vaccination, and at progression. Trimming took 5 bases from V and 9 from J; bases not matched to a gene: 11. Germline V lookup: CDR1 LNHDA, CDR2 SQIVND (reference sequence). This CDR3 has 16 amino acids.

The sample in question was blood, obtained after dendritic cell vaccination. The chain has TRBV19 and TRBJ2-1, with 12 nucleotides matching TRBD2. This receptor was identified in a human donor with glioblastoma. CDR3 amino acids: CASSVPGTSGPLEQFF. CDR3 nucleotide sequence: TGTGCCAGTAGTGTACCCGGGACTAGCGGGCCACTTGAGCAGTTCTTC.